These 27 T cell receptor beta chains were sequenced from one sample in a study of T cell repertoires in cytomegalovirus infection. Each CDR3 protein is one row after TCRdb ran MiXCR on the reads. The sample has about 7,500 distinct CDR3 sequences; roughly half are singletons. These receptors are not linked to any known antigen. Source material: PBMCs, sequenced either directly or after in vitro stimulation (not recorded which). All receptors come from a human donor in good health (CMV status not recorded). Some clones in this sample may be carry-over from other donors' samples.

This clonotype was counted once. An end of the junction does not agree with germline; a read error may underlie this. This chain connects TRBV7-3 to TRBJ2-3; 9 nucleotides line up with TRBD2. The CDR3 is made up of 14 amino acids. In germline, CDR1 is SGHTA, CDR2 FQGTGA. In nucleotides, the CDR3 is TGTGCCAGCGGCTTAGCGGGGGGCACAGATACGCAGTATTTT. Amino acids: CASGLAGGTDTQYF.

This clonotype was observed a few times. The chain has TRBV11-2 and TRBJ2-6, with 9 bases matching TRBD2. CDR3 length: 19 residues. Germline CDR1 and CDR2: SGHAT and FQNNGV. V lost 1 base, J lost 3 bases, and 10 bases stayed unmatched. CDR3 sequence: CASSLAGIAGDGGANVLTF. The CDR3 nucleotides read TGTGCCAGCAGCTTAGCGGGCATAGCGGGAGACGGTGGGGCCAACGTCCTGACTTTC.

The chain links TRBV6-1 to TRBJ1-6, with D maybe TRBD1 (6 bases). The CDR3 has 19 residues. Germline CDR1 is MNHNS and CDR2 is SASEGT. The V gene lost 5 bases and the J gene lost 1 base, with 21 bases spanning the gap. The CDR3 DNA is TGTGCCAGCAGTCGCAGCTACAGGGACGTGGGTTCCTATAATTCACCCCTCCACTTT. The encoded protein is CASSRSYRDVGSYNSPLHF.

V usage is TRBV20-1 and J usage is TRBJ2-3; TRBD1 aligns across 10 bases. The CDR3 has 16 residues. V trimming: 5 bases; J trimming: 1 base; junction bases outside the gene matches: 9. Germline CDR1 DFQATT, CDR2 SNEGSKA (reference sequence). The CDR3 region is CSAPGQGGSRTDTQYF. CDR3 DNA sequence: TGCAGTGCTCCAGGACAGGGGGGTTCACGCACAGATACGCAGTATTTT.

The chain has TRBV5-1 and TRBJ1-1; D gene ambiguous. Deletions cut 0 bases from V and 3 bases from J, with 6 bases between. CDR3 size: 13 residues. The germline CDR1 and CDR2 sequences are SGHRS and YFSETQ. The CDR3 spells CASSLGRDTEAFF. Written as DNA, the CDR3 is TGCGCCAGCAGCTTGGGCCGGGACACTGAAGCTTTCTTT.

To note about this clonotype: A junction end diverges from the germline sequence, so it may reflect a read error. The chain combines TRBV10-3 with TRBJ1-5, with 7 bases that match TRBD1. CDR3 length: 16 residues. The V gene's germline CDR1 is ENHRY and CDR2 SYGVKD. The CDR3 DNA sequence: TGTGCCATCAGTGAGTCGGAACAGGGGAGTGACGAGACTCGCAATTTT. It specifies CAISESEQGSDETRNF.

This clonotype appeared a few times. The chain employs TRBV7-6 and TRBJ1-4; 7 nucleotides agree with TRBD1. Germline loops: CDR1 SGHVS, CDR2 FNYEAQ. J gave up 6 bases and V 7 bases, and 8 bases lay outside the gene matches. The CDR3 covers 14 residues. This CDR3 reads CASTETGTDEKLFF. The CDR3 bases are TGTGCCAGCACAGAGACAGGGACGGATGAAAAACTGTTTTTT.

This sequence joins TRBV6-5 and TRBJ1-6; a possible D gene is TRBD1 (6 bases). CDR1 MNHEY and CDR2 SVGAGI come from the germline V gene. Trimming cost V 8 bases and J 9 bases, with 11 bases left between them. The CDR3 length is 12 residues. CDR3 protein: CASGRGASPLHF. CDR3 coding DNA: TGTGCCAGCGGCAGGGGTGCTTCACCCCTCCACTTT.

Notes on this clonotype: A read error may account for a junction end that differs from germline. The chain links TRBV7-4 to TRBJ1-5; D is uncertain. CDR1 and CDR2 (germline): SGHVT, SQSDAQ. This CDR3 has 15 residues. The CDR3 region has the DNA TGTGCCAGCAGTACCGAAACCTACAGCAAGCAACCCCAGCCTTTT. This encodes CASSTETYSKQPQPF.

The genes are TRBV12-3 or TRBV12-4 and TRBJ2-1; D not resolved. The CDR3 contains 16 residues. Between the trimmed V and J ends, which lost 0 bases and 6 bases, there was a span of 15 bases. The CDR3 spells CASSLAPYFRANEQFF. Written as DNA, the CDR3 is TGTGCCAGCAGTTTAGCCCCTTACTTTAGGGCCAATGAGCAGTTCTTC.

This clonotype was seen more than once but under ten times. The chain recombines TRBV7-9 with TRBJ2-7; 7 positions agree with TRBD1. This CDR3 is built from 15 residues. Germline V gene lookup returns CDR1 SEHNR and CDR2 FQNEAQ (reference sequence). Trimming took 3 bases from V and 4 from J; bases not matched to a gene: 9. The CDR3 DNA reads as TGTGCCAGCAGCTTTAGGGACAGTTTGCGTTACGAGCAGTACTTC. Translated, it gives CASSFRDSLRYEQYF.

On this clonotype itself: One base away lies a much larger clone, so this may be a sequencing read error. This rearrangement joins TRBV18 to TRBJ1-6; unclear D gene. This CDR3 contains 13 residues. The V gene's germline CDR1 is KGHSH and CDR2 LQKENI. The CDR3 bases are TGTGCCAGCTCACCACTAGTGGGTTCACCCCTCAACTTT. It encodes CASSPLVGSPLNF.

In regard to this clonotype: One end of the junction is discordant with germline, which a read error may explain. V gene TRBV7-6 combines with J gene TRBJ1-5; no clear D gene. CDR1 is SGHVS and CDR2 is FNYEAQ in the germline V gene. The CDR3 spans 15 residues. DNA for the CDR3: TGTGCCAGCAGCCCCGAAATACAGAGCAATGAGCCCCAGCATTTT. Amino acids: CASSPEIQSNEPQHF. The complete variable domain, with remaining parts taken from reference TRBV7-6 and TRBJ1-5, reads GAGVSQSPRYKVTKRGQDVALRCDPISGHVSLYWYRQALGQGPEFLTYFNYEAQQDKSGLPNDRFSAERPEGSISTLTIQRTEQRDSAMYRCASSPEIQSNEPQHFGDGTRLSIL.

Points on this clonotype: The junction shows a germline mismatch at one end, possibly a read error. This rearrangement joins TRBV10-3 to TRBJ1-5; D is unclear. Germline loops: CDR1 ENHRY, CDR2 SYGVKD. The CDR3 has 20 amino acids. CDR3 nucleotides: TGTGCCATCAGTGCGTCGGAACAATTGAGTGACGAGACTCGCAAGCAGCCCCAGCATTTT. It codes for CAISASEQLSDETRKQPQHF.

The V gene is TRBV25-1, the J gene TRBJ2-1; 8 bases line up with TRBD2. Unmatched junction bases numbered 5, after V lost 2 bases and J lost 2 bases. The germline V gene encodes CDR1 MGHDK and CDR2 SYGVNS. The CDR3 extends over 16 amino acids. CDR3 protein: CASSETSGPAYNEQFF. In DNA, the CDR3 is TGTGCCAGCAGTGAAACTAGCGGACCTGCCTACAATGAGCAGTTCTTC.

This clonotype was seen only a few times. J is TRBJ2-5 and V is TRBV7-9; 15 bases are a match to TRBD2. This CDR3 contains 18 residues. Unmatched junction bases numbered 8, after V lost 4 bases and J lost 2 bases. Germline V lookup: CDR1 SEHNR, CDR2 FQNEAQ (reference sequence). CDR3 DNA sequence: TGTGCCAGCAGCTCATCCGGGACTAGCGGGAGGATACAAGAGACCCAGTACTTC. Translating gives CASSSSGTSGRIQETQYF.

This clonotype was seen just once. The chain uses TRBV7-3 and TRBJ1-2; no clear D. The CDR3 consists of 15 residues. Germline CDR1 reads SGHTA; CDR2 reads FQGTGA. V shed 2 bases and J shed 4 bases, with 14 bases lying between them. The CDR3 sequence is CASSLELGCAYGYTF. The CDR3 DNA reads as TGTGCCAGCAGCTTAGAGCTGGGGTGCGCCTATGGCTACACCTTC.

The chain employs TRBV4-1 and TRBJ2-1, with D maybe TRBD2 (6 bases). CDR1 is MGHRA and CDR2 is YSYEKL in the germline V gene. Between the trimmed V and J ends, which lost 1 base and 4 bases, there was a span of 20 bases. The CDR3 has 18 residues. CDR3 bases: TGCGCCAGCAGCCAAGGCAACGTCGTGGGGACTGGATACAATGAGCAGTTCTTC. Its protein is CASSQGNVVGTGYNEQFF.

This clonotype has just a few counts. This may be a read error, as it is one base from a much larger clone. The chain has TRBV7-9 and TRBJ2-1; D is unclear. Germline lookup yields CDR1 SEHNR and CDR2 FQNEAQ (reference sequence). CDR3 length equals 16 residues. The DNA for the CDR3 is TGTGCCAGCAGCTTGGTGGGAATATACACCTACACTGAGCCGTTCTTC. It encodes CASSLVGIYTYTEPFF.

This clonotype was observed a handful of times. The conserved phenylalanine or tryptophan normally closing the CDR3 is absent here, so this likely arose from a read error. This chain connects TRBV7-9 to TRBJ2-1, with D uncertain. The germline gives CDR1 SEHNR, CDR2 FQNEAQ (reference sequence). Trimming pared 5 bases from V and 2 bases from J, leaving 16 bases between. CDR3 size: 16 residues. CDR3 region: CASSVVGIYTYNEQFC. The CDR3 DNA sequence: TGTGCCAGCAGCGTGGTGGGAATATACACCTACAATGAGCAGTTCTGC.

This clonotype turned up a few times. CDR3 bases: TGTGCCAGCACAGGACTAGCGGGGTACAATGAGCAGTTCTTC. Its translation is CASTGLAGYNEQFF. The chain uses TRBV5-6 and TRBJ2-1; 12 bases are a match to TRBD2. Germline values: CDR1 SGHDT, CDR2 YYEEEE. Trimming took 6 bases from V and 4 from J; bases not matched to a gene: 2. The CDR3 sequence is 14 residues long.

This clonotype was found a few times. The chain links TRBV4-2 to TRBJ2-1; D is uncertain. Germline CDR1 LGHNA, CDR2 YNFKEQ. The V end was cut by 0 bases, the J end by 5 bases, with 11 bases between. CDR3 length equals 15 residues. The CDR3 DNA reads as TGTGCCAGCAGCCAAGATATGGCAGTGAACAATGAGCAGTTCTTC. Encoded protein: CASSQDMAVNNEQFF.

The chain employs TRBV10-3 and TRBJ2-7; D is unclear. Germline CDR1 is ENHRY and CDR2 is SYGVKD. This CDR3 has 17 residues. Trimming removed 3 bases at V and 2 bases at J, with 20 bases between. CDR3 protein: CAISDWTRPKVPYEQYF. CDR3 nucleotides: TGTGCCATCAGTGATTGGACGCGCCCTAAAGTCCCCTACGAGCAGTACTTC.

Concerning this clonotype itself: No conserved phenylalanine or tryptophan ends this CDR3, so it is likely a read error. Because the CDR3's place on the DNA is in doubt, the DNA is left out and the CDR3 is given as listed by TCRdb. V is TRBV5-5 and J is TRBJ2-1. Including both end residues, the CDR3 is 11 amino acids long. Germline CDR1 reads SGHKS; CDR2 reads YYEKEE (reference sequence). CDR3 protein: CASTWGIEQLL.

The chain's CDR3 is CASSWGLAGPSTDTQYF. CDR3 nucleotide sequence: TGTGCCAGCAGCTGGGGACTAGCGGGGCCTAGCACAGATACGCAGTATTTT. J is TRBJ2-3 and V is TRBV7-3, with 13 bases lining up with TRBD2. The V gene's germline CDR1 is SGHTA and CDR2 FQGTGA. V trimming: 4 bases; J trimming: 0 bases; junction bases outside the gene matches: 4. The CDR3 has 17 residues.

The chain is built from TRBV7-9 and TRBJ2-1; TRBD1 agrees at 9 bases. In germline, CDR1 is SEHNR, CDR2 FQNEAQ (reference sequence). The CDR3 has 15 amino acids. The V segment lost 5 bases and the J segment 15 bases; nucleotides outside the gene matches: 17. The CDR3 DNA reads as TGTGCCAGCAGCATTGGGACAGGGATTGACAATGAGACGTTCTTC. Amino acids: CASSIGTGIDNETFF. Using reference TRBV7-9 and TRBJ2-1 for the parts outside the CDR3, the full variable domain is DTGVSQNPRHKITKRGQNVTFRCDPISEHNRLYWYRQTLGQGPEFLTYFQNEAQLEKSRLLSDRFSAERPKGSFSTLEIQRTEQGDSAMYLCASSIGTGIDNETFFGPGTRLTVL.

This clonotype occurred many times. The chain links TRBV7-6 to TRBJ2-3; weak D call: TRBD2 (6 bases). CDR3 size: 15 residues. V lost 5 bases to trimming and J lost 0 bases, with 12 bases between them. Germline V lookup: CDR1 SGHVS, CDR2 FNYEAQ. The CDR3 reads CASSPASASTDTQYF. The DNA of the CDR3 is TGTGCCAGCAGCCCAGCTAGCGCTAGCACAGATACGCAGTATTTT.